One sample yielded the 28 T cell receptor beta chains listed below, sequenced in a study of Graves' ophthalmopathy and Graves' hyperthyroidism. Using RNA transcripts, the TCR beta CDR3 regions were amplified. First-round RT-PCR employed HTBI primers, with a second-round multiplex PCR after it. Each CDR3 protein is one row after TCRdb ran MiXCR on the multiplex PCR reads. Of roughly 160,000 distinct CDR3 sequences listed, roughly 36% were seen once; the top ten hold approximately 8.9%. The sequenced material came from peripheral blood. Receptor source: a man younger than 45 with Graves' ophthalmopathy.

This clonotype was seen at least ten times. J is TRBJ1-5 and V is TRBV27; 7 bases are shared with TRBD1. This CDR3 contains 15 residues. From germline, CDR1 is MNHEY and CDR2 SMNVEV (reference sequence). V lost 3 bases and J lost 2; bases outside the gene matches: 4. This chain's CDR3 is CASSFTGEGNQPQHF. In DNA form, the CDR3 reads TGTGCCAGCAGTTTTACAGGGGAAGGCAATCAGCCCCAGCATTTT.

The chain carries TRBV12-3 or TRBV12-4 and TRBJ2-4; no reliable D call. The ends were cut back, 5 bases at V and 7 bases at J, with 18 bases in the middle. This CDR3 comprises 15 residues. The DNA of the CDR3 is TGTGCCAGCAGTGCCAGACACCGCCTGGGGAACATTCAGTACTTC. The encoded protein is CASSARHRLGNIQYF.

The J gene is TRBJ2-5, the V gene TRBV24-1; D possibly matches TRBD1 or TRBD2 (5 bases each). This CDR3 is built from 16 residues. Trimming stripped 4 bases from V and 5 bases from J, with 19 bases between. Looked up from germline, CDR1 is KGHDR and CDR2 is SFDVKD. The CDR3 region is CATSDKWGTLDETQYF. The CDR3 nucleotides read TGTGCCACCAGTGACAAATGGGGGACCCTCGATGAGACCCAGTACTTC.

The V gene is TRBV30, the J gene TRBJ2-2, with a possible D match to TRBD2 (5 bases). The ends were cut back, 4 bases at V and 5 bases at J, with 14 bases in the middle. The germline gives CDR1 GTSNPN, CDR2 SVGIG (reference sequence). This CDR3 is 14 amino acids long. The DNA of the CDR3 is TGTGCCTGGAACCCTCTCGGGGAGACCGGGGAGCTGTTTTTT. It is translated as CAWNPLGETGELFF.

This clonotype was counted ten times or more. The V and J genes are TRBV7-3 and TRBJ1-1; the D gene is possibly TRBD1 (5 bases). The CDR3 runs to 13 residues. V lost 4 bases and J lost 6, with 12 bases in between. Germline V gene data show CDR1 as SGHTA and CDR2 as FQGTGA. CDR3 sequence reads: CASSSSVGAEAFF. In DNA form, the CDR3 reads TGTGCCAGCAGCTCCTCTGTGGGGGCTGAAGCTTTCTTT.

Many counts were recorded for this clonotype. The chain recombines TRBV18 with TRBJ2-7; TRBD1 is a possible D gene (7 bases). CDR1 and CDR2 (germline): KGHSH, LQKENI. This CDR3 region has 15 residues. Trimming pared 8 bases from V and 0 bases from J, leaving 17 bases between. CDR3 sequence: CASLGLRDSSYEQYF. The CDR3 DNA sequence: TGTGCCAGCCTGGGACTTCGGGACAGCTCCTACGAGCAGTACTTC.

V gene TRBV28 combines with J gene TRBJ2-4; perhaps TRBD1 as D (6 bases). The CDR3 contains 15 residues. Germline V gives CDR1 MDHEN, CDR2 SYDVKM. V dropped 1 base and J dropped 5 bases, with 12 bases sitting between them. The CDR3 is CASSLYLGTQNIQYF. The CDR3 coding sequence is TGTGCCAGCAGTTTATATCTTGGGACACAAAACATTCAGTACTTC.

This clonotype was seen many times. This chain uses TRBV12-3 or TRBV12-4 with TRBJ1-1, with D tentatively TRBD1 (6 bases). Trimming removed 0 bases from V and 11 bases from J, with 16 bases in between. The CDR3 spans 14 residues. For the CDR3, the DNA is TGTGCCAGCAGTTTAGCGGGGGGCCCCGTGGATGCTTTCTTT. This sequence encodes CASSLAGGPVDAFF.

The rearrangement links TRBV6-2 or TRBV6-3 to TRBJ1-1; D not certain. This CDR3 has 11 amino acids. Germline V gives CDR1 MNHEY, CDR2 SVGEGT. Trimming removed 10 bases at V and 3 bases at J, with 9 bases between. Here the CDR3 reads CATSWDTEAFF. DNA for the CDR3: TGTGCCACCTCCTGGGACACTGAAGCTTTCTTT.

This clonotype was observed at least ten times. This chain links TRBV29-1 with TRBJ2-5; 7 nucleotides line up with TRBD1. Trimming removed 3 bases from V and 5 bases from J; junction bases left unmatched: 6. CDR1 and CDR2 (germline): SQVTM, ANQGSEA. This CDR3 has 13 residues. CDR3 nucleotides: TGCAGCGTTGAGACAGGGTCCAGGGAGACCCAGTACTTC. Protein product: CSVETGSRETQYF.

The gene calls are TRBV11-3 and TRBJ1-1, with no clear D. The CDR3 is 15 amino acids. Germline V gives CDR1 SGHNT, CDR2 YENEEA. Trimming removed 2 bases at V and 1 base at J, with 11 bases between. Here the CDR3 reads CASSLLTTSNTEAFF. The CDR3 DNA reads TGTGCCAGCAGCTTATTGACCACCTCGAACACTGAAGCTTTCTTT. Full variable domain (rest looked up from reference TRBV11-3 and TRBJ1-1): EAGVVQSPRYKIIEKKQPVAFWCNPISGHNTLYWYLQNLGQGPELLIRYENEEAVDDSQLPKDRFSAERLKGVDSTLKIQPAELGDSAVYLCASSLLTTSNTEAFFGQGTRLTVV.

This clonotype was recorded at least ten times. The chain joins TRBV19 to TRBJ2-5, with 10 bases fitting TRBD1. From germline, CDR1 is LNHDA and CDR2 SQIVND (reference sequence). This CDR3 is built from 15 residues. V dropped 7 bases and J dropped 3; count of bases not matched to a gene: 8. The CDR3 DNA reads as TGTGCCAGTAATCGAGGTGGGACAGGGGAAGAGACCCAGTACTTC. Residues: CASNRGGTGEETQYF.

This clonotype was found a few times. The chain employs TRBV27 and TRBJ1-2; unclear D gene. Per the germline V gene, CDR1 is MNHEY and CDR2 is SMNVEV (reference sequence). The CDR3 has 14 residues. Trimming took off 8 bases at V and 4 bases at J, with 17 bases between the two ends. CDR3 DNA sequence: TGTGCCAGCCGCGGGCCAGCGGGCACCTATGGCTACACCTTC. It specifies CASRGPAGTYGYTF.

The rearrangement links TRBV10-3 to TRBJ1-1; D remains ambiguous. Germline values: CDR1 ENHRY, CDR2 SYGVKD. The CDR3 is made up of 11 amino acids. V lost 2 bases and J 2 bases, leaving 0 bases between the germline ends. CDR3 DNA: TGTGCCATCAGTGAGAACACTGAAGCTTTCTTT. Its translation is CAISENTEAFF.

This clonotype has a count of ten or more. V is TRBV27 and J is TRBJ1-5; the match to TRBD1 covers 7 bases. The CDR3 extends over 15 amino acids. CDR1 and CDR2 (germline): MNHEY, SMNVEV (reference sequence). The junction had 20 bases not matched to a gene; V was cut back by 9 bases and J by 12 bases. The CDR3 coding sequence is TGTGCCAGGGGACCGACAGGGAGCCTAAAGGAGCACCAGCATTTT. Amino acid sequence: CARGPTGSLKEHQHF.

The sample holds many counts of this clonotype. The gene calls are TRBV6-5 and TRBJ2-5; D is perhaps TRBD1 (6 bases). Trimming removed 8 bases from V and 3 bases from J, with 16 bases in between. The CDR3 has 14 residues. Germline values: CDR1 MNHEY, CDR2 SVGAGI. The CDR3 region is CASSRRDTKETQYF. Here the CDR3 DNA reads TGTGCCAGCTCCCGCCGGGACACTAAAGAGACCCAGTACTTC.

The chain couples TRBV28 to TRBJ2-7; D tentatively reads TRBD1 or TRBD2 (5 bases each). The CDR3 is made up of 11 amino acids. V lost 2 bases, J lost 12 bases, and 11 bases lay in between. CDR1 is MDHEN and CDR2 is SYDVKM in the germline V gene. For the CDR3, the DNA is TGTGCCAGCAGTTTAGTGGGACCCCTGTACTTC. This encodes CASSLVGPLYF. The full variable domain, with the rest looked up from reference TRBV28 and TRBJ2-7, is DVKVTQSSRYLVKRTGEKVFLECVQDMDHENMFWYRQDPGLGLRLIYFSYDVKMKEKGDIPEGYSVSREKKERFSLILESASTNQTSMYLCASSLVGPLYFGPGTRLTVT.

The gene calls are TRBV20-1 and TRBJ2-7; TRBD2 agrees at 12 bases. This CDR3 region has 14 residues. V lost 0 bases to trimming and J lost 6 bases; unmatched junction nucleotides: 3. Germline loops: CDR1 DFQATT, CDR2 SNEGSKA (reference sequence). The CDR3 coding sequence is TGCAGTGCTAGAGACCCTAGCGGGAGGGGCGAGCAGTACTTC. Residues: CSARDPSGRGEQYF.

This clonotype appeared many times. The chain is built from TRBV7-2 and TRBJ2-2, with TRBD1 matching 8 bases. The CDR3 is 15 amino acids. V trimming: 0 bases; J trimming: 5 bases; junction bases outside the gene matches: 2. In germline, CDR1 is SGHTA, CDR2 FQGNSA. CDR3 nucleotides: TGTGCCAGCAGCTTAGCAGACAGGGGAACCGGGGAGCTGTTTTTT. Protein sequence: CASSLADRGTGELFF.

Ten or more counts support this clonotype. The chain joins TRBV7-9 to TRBJ2-7; D gene unclear. Germline assignment: CDR1 SEHNR and CDR2 FQNEAQ (reference sequence). Trimming cost V 10 bases and J 8 bases, with 15 bases left between them. The CDR3 is 11 amino acids. CDR3: CAILRPSKQYF. The CDR3 coding sequence is TGTGCCATTCTCCGACCCTCCAAGCAGTACTTC.

This clonotype was found many times. V gene TRBV6-2 or TRBV6-3 combines with J gene TRBJ1-5, with unresolved D. Trimming removed 5 bases at V and 6 bases at J, with 17 bases between. The CDR3 is 15 residues long. Germline V gene data show CDR1 as MNHEY and CDR2 as SVGEGT. The CDR3 protein is CASSQPTVYGQPQHF. CDR3 nucleotides: TGTGCCAGCAGTCAACCTACAGTCTACGGTCAGCCCCAGCATTTT.

This clonotype was seen ten or more times. The CDR3 DNA is TGTGCCACCAGTGATTCTTTAACCGGGACAGGCCACCCCAGCGGGAGATCGGAGACCCAGTACTTC. It encodes CATSDSLTGTGHPSGRSETQYF. This chain links TRBV24-1 with TRBJ2-5; D might be TRBD1 or TRBD2, each matching 8 bases. The CDR3 has 22 residues. Germline CDR1 reads KGHDR; CDR2 reads SFDVKD. Trimming left V 2 bases short and J 5 bases short, with 35 bases between.

The chain carries TRBV7-9 and TRBJ2-7, with D hard to call. The ends were cut back, 5 bases at V and 2 bases at J, with 13 bases in the middle. This CDR3 has 14 amino acids. Germline V gene data show CDR1 as SEHNR and CDR2 as FQNEAQ (reference sequence). The CDR3 bases are TGTGCCAGCAGCCGGACCGAGCCCCCCTACGAGCAGTACTTC. Encoded protein: CASSRTEPPYEQYF.

The chain has TRBV20-1 and TRBJ2-7, with TRBD1 identical over 8 bases. The germline gives CDR1 DFQATT, CDR2 SNEGSKA (reference sequence). This CDR3 is 11 amino acids long. V was clipped by 6 bases and J by 6 bases; unmatched bases: 4. CDR3 residues: CSATGQGEQYF. CDR3 bases: TGCAGTGCCACTGGACAGGGCGAGCAGTACTTC.

This clonotype was recorded only once. The chain couples TRBV12-3 or TRBV12-4 to TRBJ2-7, with D perhaps being TRBD1 or TRBD2 (5 bases each). Trimming shortened V by 5 bases and J by 3 bases, and 14 bases separated the two germline ends. The CDR3 covers 14 residues. As DNA, the CDR3 is TGTGCCAGCAGTAGGTATGGGACGGACTACGAGCAGTACTTC. Protein product: CASSRYGTDYEQYF.

This clonotype was observed at least ten times. The chain couples TRBV27 to TRBJ1-6; tentatively, D is TRBD1 (5 bases). The CDR3 length is 16 residues. The germline V and J ends were trimmed by 2 bases and 7 bases, with 15 bases remaining between them. The germline V gene encodes CDR1 MNHEY and CDR2 SMNVEV (reference sequence). This CDR3 reads CASSLGDRLWNSPLHF. CDR3 bases: TGTGCCAGCAGTTTAGGGGACCGCCTTTGGAATTCACCCCTCCACTTT.

The chain has TRBV6-5 and TRBJ2-2; D unresolved. Trimming cost V 6 bases and J 3 bases, with 8 bases left between them. Germline CDR1 is MNHEY and CDR2 is SVGAGI. This CDR3 contains 13 residues. CDR3 nucleotide sequence: TGTGCCAGCAGGTTACACCACACCGGGGAGCTGTTTTTT. This translates into CASRLHHTGELFF.

At least ten counts were recorded for this clonotype. V usage is TRBV12-3 or TRBV12-4 and J usage is TRBJ2-2, with D tentatively TRBD1 (5 bases). The V end lost 7 bases, the J end lost 3 bases, and 18 bases lay between the germline ends. CDR3 length: 16 residues. CDR3 residues: CASTLSPGRYTGELFF. CDR3 DNA sequence: TGTGCCAGCACCCTGAGTCCAGGGCGATACACCGGGGAGCTGTTTTTT.